This TCR beta chain originates from a study of HIV-infected children after antiretroviral therapy interruption. Study information: Interruption-arm sampling covered weeks 0, 12, interruption end (24 or 48), and about 3 years post-study. Findings of the study overall: Minor non-naive CD45RA+ populations, like EMRA or stem memory, might contaminate naive sorts.

CDR1 and CDR2 (germline): SGHDN, FVKESK. V lost 4 bases and J lost 5, with 18 bases in between. The CDR3 extends over 16 amino acids. The TCR library was built from RNA with a 3' RACE protocol and unique molecular identifiers. TCRdb passed the 3' RACE reads through MiXCR, listing each CDR3 protein once. There are 45,000 to 50,000 distinct CDR3 sequences in the sample; around 4.1% occur only once, and approximately 0.7% lies in the top ten. The sample's treatment: PENTA 11 planned treatment interruption arm or continuous ART arm. Participants had taken at least three-drug ART for at least 24 weeks. Naive CD4+ CD45RA+ CD45RO- T cells were sorted from thawed PBMCs. Worth noting for this clonotype: Its antigen remains unknown.

The input for sequencing was CD45RA+ CD4+ T cells from PBMCs, pooled from several time points, taken from a donor given antiretroviral therapy, either interrupted or continuous. Regarding subset: naive CD4+ CD45RA+ CD45RO- T cells. The chain employs TRBV14 and TRBJ1-5; a weak D match, TRBD1 (5 bases). The clonotype comes from a pool of human donors with HIV. CDR3 coding DNA: TGTGCCAGCAGCCGAGGGGCCATGGGGCAATATCAGCCCCAGCATTTT. This encodes CASSRGAMGQYQPQHF.